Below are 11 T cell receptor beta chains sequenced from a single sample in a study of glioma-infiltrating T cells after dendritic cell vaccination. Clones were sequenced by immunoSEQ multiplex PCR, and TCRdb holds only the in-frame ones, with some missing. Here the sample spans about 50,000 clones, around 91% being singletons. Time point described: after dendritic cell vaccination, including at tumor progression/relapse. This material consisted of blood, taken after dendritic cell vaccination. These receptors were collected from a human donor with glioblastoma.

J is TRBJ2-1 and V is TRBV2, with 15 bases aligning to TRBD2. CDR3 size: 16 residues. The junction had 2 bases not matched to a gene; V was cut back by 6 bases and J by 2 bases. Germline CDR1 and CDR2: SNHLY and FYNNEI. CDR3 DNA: TGTGCCAGCAGAGGGACTAGCGGGAGGCCCTACAATGAGCAGTTCTTC. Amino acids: CASRGTSGRPYNEQFF. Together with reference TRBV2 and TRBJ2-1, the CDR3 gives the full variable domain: EPEVTQTPSHQVTQMGQEVILRCVPISNHLYFYWYRQILGQKVEFLVSFYNNEISEKSEIFDDQFSVERPDGSNFTLKIRSTKLEDSAMYFCASRGTSGRPYNEQFFGPGTRLTVL.

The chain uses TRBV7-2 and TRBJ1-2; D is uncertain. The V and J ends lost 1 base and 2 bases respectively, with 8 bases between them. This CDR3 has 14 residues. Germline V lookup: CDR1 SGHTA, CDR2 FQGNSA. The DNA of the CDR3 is TGTGCCAGCAGCTTAGGCGGGTCCAACTATGGCTACACCTTC. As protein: CASSLGGSNYGYTF.

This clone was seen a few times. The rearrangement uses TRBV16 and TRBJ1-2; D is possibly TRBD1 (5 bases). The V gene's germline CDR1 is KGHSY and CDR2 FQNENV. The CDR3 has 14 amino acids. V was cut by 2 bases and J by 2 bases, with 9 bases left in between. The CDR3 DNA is TGTGCCAGCAGCCAAGGGCCAGGGAACTATGGCTACACCTTC. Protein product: CASSQGPGNYGYTF.

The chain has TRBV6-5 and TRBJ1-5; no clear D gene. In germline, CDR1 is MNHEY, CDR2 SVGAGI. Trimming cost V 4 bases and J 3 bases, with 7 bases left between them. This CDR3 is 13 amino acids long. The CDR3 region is CASSLSSNQPQHF. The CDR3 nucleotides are TGTGCCAGCAGTTTGTCCTCCAATCAGCCCCAGCATTTT.

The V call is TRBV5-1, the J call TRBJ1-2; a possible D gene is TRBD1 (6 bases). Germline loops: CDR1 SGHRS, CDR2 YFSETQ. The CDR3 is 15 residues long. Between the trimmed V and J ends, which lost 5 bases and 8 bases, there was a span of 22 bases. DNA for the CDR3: TGCGCCAGCAGTACCGACAGTGGGGGCCTCGAGGGCTACACCTTC. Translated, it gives CASSTDSGGLEGYTF.

This chain's CDR3 is CAISDMGQGQPGANVLTF. The CDR3 nucleotides read TGTGCCATCAGTGACATGGGACAGGGCCAGCCTGGGGCCAACGTCCTGACTTTC. The V call is TRBV10-3, the J call TRBJ2-6; 9 bases agree with TRBD1. This CDR3 region has 18 residues. Germline lookup yields CDR1 ENHRY and CDR2 SYGVKD. V shed 3 bases and J 2 bases; nucleotides not matched to a gene: 8.

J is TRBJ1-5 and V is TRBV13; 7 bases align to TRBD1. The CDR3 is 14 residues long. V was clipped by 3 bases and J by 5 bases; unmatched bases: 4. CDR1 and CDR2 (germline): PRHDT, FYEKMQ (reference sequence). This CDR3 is CASSLRGGDQPQHF. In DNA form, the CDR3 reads TGTGCCAGCAGCTTGAGAGGGGGCGATCAGCCCCAGCATTTT.

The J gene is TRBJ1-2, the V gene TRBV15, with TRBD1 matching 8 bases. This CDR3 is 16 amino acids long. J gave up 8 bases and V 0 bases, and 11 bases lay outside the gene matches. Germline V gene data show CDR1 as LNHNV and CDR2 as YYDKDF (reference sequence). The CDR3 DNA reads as TGTGCCACCAGCAGAGATCGTTCAAATGCAGGGGGCGGCTACACCTTC. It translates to CATSRDRSNAGGGYTF. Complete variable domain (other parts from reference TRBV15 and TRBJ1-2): DAMVIQNPRYQVTQFGKPVTLSCSQTLNHNVMYWYQQKSSQAPKLLFHYYDKDFNNEADTPDNFQSRRPNTSFCFLDIRSPGLGDTAMYLCATSRDRSNAGGGYTFGSGTRLTVV.

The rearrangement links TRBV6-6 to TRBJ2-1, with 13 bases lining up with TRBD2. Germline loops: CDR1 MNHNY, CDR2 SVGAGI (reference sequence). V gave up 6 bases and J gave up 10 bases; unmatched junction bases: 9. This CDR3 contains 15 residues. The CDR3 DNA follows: TGTGCCAGCAGCCCCAGACTAGCGGGAGGAGGGGAGCAGTTCTTC. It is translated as CASSPRLAGGGEQFF.

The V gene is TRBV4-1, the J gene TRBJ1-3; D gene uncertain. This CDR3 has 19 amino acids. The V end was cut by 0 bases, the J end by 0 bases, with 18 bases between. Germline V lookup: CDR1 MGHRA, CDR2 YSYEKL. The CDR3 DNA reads TGCGCCAGCAGCCAAGATTATCGCACAGCAACCTTCTCTGGAAACACCATATATTTT. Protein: CASSQDYRTATFSGNTIYF.

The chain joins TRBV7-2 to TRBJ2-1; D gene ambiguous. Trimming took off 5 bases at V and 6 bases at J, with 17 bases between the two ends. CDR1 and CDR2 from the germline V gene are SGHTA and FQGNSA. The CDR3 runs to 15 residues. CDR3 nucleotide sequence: TGTGCCAGCAGCCTACCGGGTGTGTTGTTCAATGAGCAGTTCTTC. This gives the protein CASSLPGVLFNEQFF. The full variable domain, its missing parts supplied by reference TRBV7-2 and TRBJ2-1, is GAGVSQSPSNKVTEKGKDVELRCDPISGHTALYWYRQSLGQGLEFLIYFQGNSAPDKSGLPSDRFSAERTGGSVSTLTIQRTQQEDSAVYLCASSLPGVLFNEQFFGPGTRLTVL.